The clone carrying this T cell receptor (beta chain) has more than one count but fewer than ten. What it binds is unknown. This sample stems from a study of beta chain features in type 1 diabetes. Expressed TCRB transcripts got sequenced, as all isolated RNA was reverse transcribed. Method: immunoSEQ multiplex PCR; TCRdb's copy keeps in-frame clones and lacks some. This table holds around 340,000 clones, around 8% found once. General study findings and limits: For Type 1 diabetes patients, all four CD4+ subsets carried TCRB CDR3s that were moderately but significantly shorter.

The CDR3 totals 12 residues. CDR1 is ENHRY, CDR2 SYGVKD, per germline. Trimming removed 8 bases from V and 3 bases from J, with 11 bases in between. The clonotype originates from a woman under 30 in good health. This chain joins TRBV10-3 and TRBJ2-7; D may be TRBD1 or TRBD2 (5 bases each). Sequencing was done on a sample of central memory CD4+ T cells from blood. The CDR3 reads CAIGGTYYEQYF. CDR3 bases: TGTGCCATCGGTGGGACGTACTACGAGCAGTACTTC.